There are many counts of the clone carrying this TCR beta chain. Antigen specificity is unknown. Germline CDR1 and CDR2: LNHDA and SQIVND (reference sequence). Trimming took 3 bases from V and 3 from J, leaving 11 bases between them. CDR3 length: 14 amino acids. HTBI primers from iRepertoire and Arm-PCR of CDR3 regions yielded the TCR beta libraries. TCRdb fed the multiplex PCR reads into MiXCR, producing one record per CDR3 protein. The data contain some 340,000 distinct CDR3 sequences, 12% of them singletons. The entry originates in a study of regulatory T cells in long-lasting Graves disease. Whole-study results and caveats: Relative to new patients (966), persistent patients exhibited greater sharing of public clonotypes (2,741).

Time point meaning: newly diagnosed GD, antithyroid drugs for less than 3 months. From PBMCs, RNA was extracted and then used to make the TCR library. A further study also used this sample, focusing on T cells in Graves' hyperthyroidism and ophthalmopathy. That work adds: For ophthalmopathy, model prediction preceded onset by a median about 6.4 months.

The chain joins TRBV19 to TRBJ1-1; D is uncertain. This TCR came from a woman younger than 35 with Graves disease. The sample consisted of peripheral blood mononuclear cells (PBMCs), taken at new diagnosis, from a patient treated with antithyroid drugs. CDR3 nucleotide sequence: TGTGCCAGTAGTATTGGAAGGGCGGACACTGAAGCTTTCTTT. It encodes CASSIGRADTEAFF.